This is a list of T cell receptor beta chains from one sample in a study of Graves' ophthalmopathy and Graves' hyperthyroidism. MiXCR, run by TCRdb on the multiplex PCR reads, gives a single entry per CDR3 protein. The sample consists of hundreds of thousands of distinct CDR3 sequences, about a fifth of them appearing once. The sequenced material came from peripheral blood. The origin of the receptors is a woman in her late teens or twenties with stable Graves' hyperthyroidism. Some clones in this sample may be carry-over from other donors' samples. Each CDR3 is given with its conserved first and last residue. The D gene is left open where the match is weak. Size values are once, few and many counts, or a class for expanded clones, and some rows have none.

TGTGCCAGCAGTTTAGCGCTGTGGAACGTTGGGGGTGGCTACACCTTC | CASSLALWNVGGGYTF | NA | TRBJ1-2 | TRBV12-3/TRBV12-4 | many
TGTGCCAGCAGTTACTCGCGGGGTTACACTGAAGCTTTCTTT | CASSYSRGYTEAFF | NA | TRBJ1-1 | TRBV6-5 | once
TGTGCCAGCAGGAGACCGGGACAGATCCAAGAGACCCAGTACTTC | CASRRPGQIQETQYF | TRBD1 | TRBJ2-5 | TRBV12-3/TRBV12-4 | NA
TGTGCCAGCAGCAACACCGACAGGGGGAATTCACCCCTCCACTTT | CASSNTDRGNSPLHF | TRBD1 | TRBJ1-6 | TRBV11-1 | many
TGCAGCGTTGACGGCCGGTCCCAAGAGACCCAGTACTTC | CSVDGRSQETQYF | NA | TRBJ2-5 | TRBV29-1 | many
TGTGCCAGCAGCATGGGACTAGCGGGAGTCCGGGAGCAGTACTTC | CASSMGLAGVREQYF | TRBD2 | TRBJ2-7 | TRBV7-6 | many
TGTGCCAGCAGCCAAGGTAGGAGTAGTTACAATGAGCAGTTCTTC | CASSQGRSSYNEQFF | NA | TRBJ2-1 | TRBV11-2 | many
TGTGCCAGTAGTAAAACAGGGGACGCCGAGCAGTACTTC | CASSKTGDAEQYF | TRBD1 | TRBJ2-7 | TRBV19 | many
TGTGCCTGGGCGGGGGGGACGGCGGAGACCCAGTACTTC | CAWAGGTAETQYF | TRBD2 | TRBJ2-5 | TRBV30 | NA
TGTGCCAGCAGTTTGGGGGGCTTAGGTTCACCCCTCCACTTT | CASSLGGLGSPLHF | NA | TRBJ1-6 | TRBV27 | many
TGTGCCAGCAGCTTGCTTGGGAATTTGAACACTGAAGCTTTCTTT | CASSLLGNLNTEAFF | NA | TRBJ1-1 | TRBV5-5 | NA
TGTGCCAGCAGCGAACAGGGGACAGATACGCAGTATTTT | CASSEQGTDTQYF | TRBD1 | TRBJ2-3 | TRBV6-1 | many
TGCGCCAGCAGCTTGGACCCCGGACGAAACACCATATATTTT | CASSLDPGRNTIYF | NA | TRBJ1-3 | TRBV5-1 | many
TGCGCCAGCAGCCCCGACGGGGGAGCGGGGCACTACGAGCAGTACTTC | CASSPDGGAGHYEQYF | TRBD2 | TRBJ2-7 | TRBV5-1 | NA
TGTGCCAGTAGTATAGGAGGGACCTGGGCGTACGAGCAGTACTTC | CASSIGGTWAYEQYF | NA | TRBJ2-7 | TRBV19 | many
TGTGCCAGCTGTACAGGGGGTTATCGCACTGAAGCTTTCTTT | CASCTGGYRTEAFF | TRBD1 | TRBJ1-1 | TRBV12-3/TRBV12-4 | many
TGTGCCAGCAGTTTAGCGAGTTTAGCACAGGGGCTGTCCTACGAGCAGTACTTC | CASSLASLAQGLSYEQYF | TRBD1 | TRBJ2-7 | TRBV12-3/TRBV12-4 | many
TGTGCCAGCAGCTTAGGCGGGAGTAAGACCCAGTACTTC | CASSLGGSKTQYF | TRBD2 | TRBJ2-5 | TRBV7-3 | many
TGTGCCACCAGTGATCGCCAGGTCCCGGGGGAGACCCAGTACTTC | CATSDRQVPGETQYF | NA | TRBJ2-5 | TRBV24-1 | once
TGTGCCAGCAGCTTGGGACTAGCGGCGAACACCGGGGAGCTGTTTTTT | CASSLGLAANTGELFF | TRBD2 | TRBJ2-2 | TRBV7-3 | many
TGTGCCAGCAGTGAAGACAGGGTAGATGGCTACACCTTC | CASSEDRVDGYTF | NA | TRBJ1-2 | TRBV6-1 | many
TGTGCCAGTGATGGGACAGGGCTGGGAGCTTTCTTT | CASDGTGLGAFF | TRBD1 | TRBJ1-1 | TRBV19 | many
TGCAGTGCTAGTTATCCGATAGGGAACACTGAAGCTTTCTTT | CSASYPIGNTEAFF | NA | TRBJ1-1 | TRBV20-1 | many
TGTGCCAGCAGTTTAGGGGGACGGATTGACACTGAAGCTTTCTTT | CASSLGGRIDTEAFF | NA | TRBJ1-1 | TRBV12-3/TRBV12-4 | many
TGTGCCAGCAGTTTTCAAGGGGCGGGCTACACCTTC | CASSFQGAGYTF | NA | TRBJ1-2 | TRBV28 | few
TGTGCCAGCTCACCACCCATGGGGGGGAAACTAACTAACACTGAAGCTTTCTTT | CASSPPMGGKLTNTEAFF | NA | TRBJ1-1 | TRBV18 | NA
TGTGCCAGCAGTGATCAGGGGGCGAGAATCGGCTACACCTTC | CASSDQGARIGYTF | TRBD1 | TRBJ1-2 | TRBV12-3/TRBV12-4 | NA
TGTGCCAGCAGTCCGACTACAGGGGAAACCGGGGAGCTGTTTTTT | CASSPTTGETGELFF | TRBD1 | TRBJ2-2 | TRBV6-1 | NA
TGTGCCAGCAGTCCTGGACCCGTCTATGGCTACACCTTC | CASSPGPVYGYTF | NA | TRBJ1-2 | TRBV27 | many
TGCAGTGCTACGGGACAGATATATGGCTACACCTTC | CSATGQIYGYTF | TRBD1 | TRBJ1-2 | TRBV20-1 | many
TGCAGCGACAGCGGCTCCTCTGGGGCCAACGTCCTGACTTTC | CSDSGSSGANVLTF | NA | TRBJ2-6 | TRBV29-1 | NA
TGTGCCAGCTCCCGAGGGGGACAGGGGGAAGAGACCCAGTACTTC | CASSRGGQGEETQYF | TRBD1 | TRBJ2-5 | TRBV12-3/TRBV12-4 | NA
TGCAGCTCGCGGGGGGGACTAGCGGGAGTAGAGCAGTACTTC | CSSRGGLAGVEQYF | TRBD2 | TRBJ2-7 | TRBV20-1 | many
TGCGCCAGCAGTGACGGAGCCTACGAGCAGTACTTC | CASSDGAYEQYF | NA | TRBJ2-7 | TRBV10-1 | many
TGCAGCGTTGTGGGACAGGGGGACTATGGCTACACCTTC | CSVVGQGDYGYTF | TRBD1 | TRBJ1-2 | TRBV29-1 | many
TGTGCCAGCAGCTCTGGGGTGGAGCCGGATACGCAGTATTTT | CASSSGVEPDTQYF | NA | TRBJ2-3 | TRBV6-2/TRBV6-3 | NA
TGTGCCAGCACCGGTCGGGACAGGGGTTTTAGGGAGCTGTTTTTT | CASTGRDRGFRELFF | TRBD1 | TRBJ2-2 | TRBV12-3/TRBV12-4 | many
TGTGCCAGCTCACCACAGGGTGTCAGGGTGAACACTGAAGCTTTCTTT | CASSPQGVRVNTEAFF | NA | TRBJ1-1 | TRBV18 | many
TGTGCCAGCAGTCCGCCCTACAGTGACTACGAGCAGTACTTC | CASSPPYSDYEQYF | NA | TRBJ2-7 | TRBV28 | NA
TGTGCCAGCAGCGGAAAACAGGGTCTCCACACCGGGGAGCTGTTTTTT | CASSGKQGLHTGELFF | NA | TRBJ2-2 | TRBV9 | NA
TGTGCCAGCAGCCCGGGAGAGTGGAACACTGAAGCTTTCTTT | CASSPGEWNTEAFF | NA | TRBJ1-1 | TRBV6-1 | NA
TGTGCCAGCAGTCAGGGGGCCCAAGAGACCCAGTACTTC | CASSQGAQETQYF | TRBD1 | TRBJ2-5 | TRBV6-2/TRBV6-3 | many
TGCAGTACCCTTCAGGGGGTCGACGGGGGCTACACCTTC | CSTLQGVDGGYTF | TRBD1 | TRBJ1-2 | TRBV20-1 | NA
TGTGCCCTCTCTGGGGGGATGAACACTGAAGCTTTCTTT | CALSGGMNTEAFF | NA | TRBJ1-1 | TRBV10-3 | NA